The following is a TCR beta chain sequence with its context. Its matching antigen is unknown. This sample is part of a study of PD-L1 blockade in urothelial cancer. Study-level background: Prior chemotherapy regimens per patient numbered 0 to 3. Blood samples contained a median about 150,000 T cells.

Sequenced by immunoSEQ multiplex PCR; TCRdb stores in-frame clones only, minus some. The repertoire includes 35,000 to 50,000 clones, roughly four fifths of them detected once, and roughly 2.8% sits in the top ten. Points from the study as a whole: Pretreatment clonality of the blood TCR repertoire below the median was predictive of superior survival.

This CDR3 spans 14 amino acids. CDR1 and CDR2 from the germline V gene are SGHNT and YYREEE (reference sequence). The V segment lost 4 bases and the J segment 5 bases; nucleotides outside the gene matches: 8. The rearrangement joins TRBV5-4 to TRBJ2-7; 8 bases fit TRBD1. The clonotype comes from a man between 65 and 79 years old with urothelial cancer. The source was PBMCs, collected around atezolizumab (anti-PD-L1) treatment. The CDR3, as DNA: TGTGCCAGCAGCCCAAGGACAGGGTCCAACGAGCAGTACTTC. It yields the protein CASSPRTGSNEQYF.